Below, 27 T cell receptor beta chains from the same sample are listed, as sequenced in a study of blood T cell repertoires in COVID-19. Only in-frame clones appear in the TCRdb table, and some are missing; sequencing was by immunoSEQ multiplex PCR. The repertoire has roughly 54,000 clones, roughly nine tenths of them found once; the top ten carry approximately 7.6%. Input material: peripheral blood. These receptors were taken from a woman aged 60-70 years with active or convalescent COVID-19.

The chain carries TRBV30 and TRBJ2-3; 7 bases are a match to TRBD2. This CDR3 has 13 amino acids. Germline loops: CDR1 GTSNPN, CDR2 SVGIG (reference sequence). After removal of 3 bases from V and 0 bases from J, the junction contained 0 bases not matched to a gene. The CDR3 sequence: CAWRLASTDTQYF. The CDR3 DNA is TGTGCCTGGAGACTAGCGAGCACAGATACGCAGTATTTT.

This chain uses TRBV15 with TRBJ1-5; 7 positions agree with TRBD1. Germline V lookup: CDR1 LNHNV, CDR2 YYDKDF (reference sequence). V trimming: 3 bases; J trimming: 6 bases; junction bases outside the gene matches: 5. The CDR3 extends over 14 amino acids. The CDR3 region has the DNA TGTGCCACCAGCAGCAACAGGGGTGGTCAGCCCCAGCATTTT. Protein: CATSSNRGGQPQHF.

This chain links TRBV28 with TRBJ2-7, with D possibly TRBD2 on 5 matching bases. The V gene lost 3 bases and the J gene lost 3 bases, with 9 bases spanning the gap. CDR1 is MDHEN and CDR2 is SYDVKM in the germline V gene. This CDR3 comprises 13 residues. This chain's CDR3 is CASSFPSGYEQYF. The CDR3 nucleotides read TGTGCCAGCAGTTTCCCAAGCGGCTACGAGCAGTACTTC.

J is TRBJ1-2 and V is TRBV28; 7 bases are shared with TRBD1. The length of the CDR3 is 13 residues. V trimming: 3 bases; J trimming: 2 bases; junction bases outside the gene matches: 0. The germline CDR1 and CDR2 sequences are MDHEN and SYDVKM. The CDR3 sequence: CASSLTGNYGYTF. The DNA for the CDR3 is TGTGCCAGCAGTTTGACAGGGAACTATGGCTACACCTTC.

V is TRBV30 and J is TRBJ2-1; 11 nucleotides match TRBD2. This CDR3 has 15 amino acids. J was trimmed by 8 bases and V by 3 bases; bases with no gene match: 9. CDR1 and CDR2 from the germline V gene are GTSNPN and SVGIG (reference sequence). Written as DNA, the CDR3 is TGTGCCTGGAGGGATAGCGGGGGGGCAGGCGATGAGCAGTTCTTC. It codes for CAWRDSGGAGDEQFF.

The V gene is TRBV30, the J gene TRBJ2-3; weak D call: TRBD2 (6 bases). Germline loops: CDR1 GTSNPN, CDR2 SVGIG (reference sequence). Trimming pared 4 bases from V and 4 bases from J, leaving 15 bases between. CDR3 length: 14 amino acids. CDR3 DNA sequence: TGTGCCTGGAACGTTGGAAGGGAGGCAGATACGCAGTATTTT. This translates into CAWNVGREADTQYF. Combining the CDR3 with reference TRBV30 and TRBJ2-3 gives the whole variable domain SQTIHQWPATLVQPVGSPLSLECTVEGTSNPNLYWYRQAAGRGLQLLFYSVGIGQISSEVPQNLSASRPQDRQFILSSKKLLLSDSGFYLCAWNVGREADTQYFGPGTRLTVL.

V and J are TRBV28 and TRBJ2-7; D may be TRBD1 (6 bases). Trimming left V 10 bases short and J 3 bases short, with 13 bases between. The CDR3 is made up of 12 amino acids. Germline assignment: CDR1 MDHEN and CDR2 SYDVKM. The CDR3: CAIQDRNYEQYF. In DNA, the CDR3 is TGTGCCATTCAGGACAGAAACTACGAGCAGTACTTC.

To note about this clone: Within the sample, other DNA sequences also encode this same CDR3. The CDR3 bases are TGTGCCAGCAGTTTAGGTCAGGGGTTCAGACAGCCCCAGCATTTT. It is translated as CASSLGQGFRQPQHF. The chain recombines TRBV28 with TRBJ1-5, with D maybe TRBD1 (6 bases). V was trimmed by 2 bases and J by 7 bases, leaving 15 bases between them. This CDR3 has 15 amino acids. Looked up from germline, CDR1 is MDHEN and CDR2 is SYDVKM.

This chain joins TRBV6-5 and TRBJ2-1; 7 bases match TRBD1. Germline lookup yields CDR1 MNHEY and CDR2 SVGAGI. V lost 0 bases and J lost 7; bases outside the gene matches: 0. The CDR3 has 13 residues. The CDR3 region is CASSYSQGNEQFF. DNA for the CDR3: TGTGCCAGCAGTTACTCACAGGGGAATGAGCAGTTCTTC.

The chain carries TRBV19 and TRBJ1-2, with TRBD1 matching 10 bases. CDR1 is LNHDA, CDR2 SQIVND, per germline (reference sequence). The V gene end was trimmed by 6 bases and the J gene end by 4 bases; junction bases not matched to a gene: 11. The CDR3 is 16 amino acids. Here the CDR3 reads CASSDHGQGGIYGYTF. CDR3 in DNA: TGTGCCAGTAGCGACCATGGACAGGGGGGAATCTATGGCTACACCTTC.

The chain links TRBV28 to TRBJ2-2; 7 bases agree with TRBD1. This CDR3 is 14 amino acids long. J lost 4 bases, V lost 8 bases, and 7 bases had no gene match. Germline loops: CDR1 MDHEN, CDR2 SYDVKM. The CDR3 sequence is CASLDRDSTGELFF. CDR3 DNA: TGTGCCAGCCTTGACAGGGATAGCACCGGGGAGCTGTTTTTT.

V gene TRBV28 combines with J gene TRBJ1-2; D possibly corresponds to TRBD1 (5 bases). Per germline, CDR1 MDHEN and CDR2 SYDVKM. The CDR3 has 14 amino acids. V shed 5 bases and J shed 7 bases, with 17 bases lying between them. This chain's CDR3 is CASSSLEGSVGYTF. The CDR3 DNA reads TGTGCCAGCAGTAGCTTGGAGGGGTCGGTTGGCTACACCTTC.

This clone has only one observation. This rearrangement joins TRBV10-3 to TRBJ1-2; D unclear. Trimming shortened V by 0 bases and J by 8 bases, and 16 bases separated the two germline ends. Germline lookup yields CDR1 ENHRY and CDR2 SYGVKD. The CDR3 loop spans 15 amino acids. CDR3: CAISESPGGLGGYTF. The DNA of the CDR3 is TGTGCCATCAGTGAGTCGCCCGGAGGGCTCGGGGGCTACACCTTC.

The chain couples TRBV7-2 to TRBJ1-2, with 9 bases lining up with TRBD1. V trimming: 3 bases; J trimming: 14 bases; junction bases outside the gene matches: 7. CDR3 length equals 12 residues. Germline V CDR1 and CDR2: SGHTA, FQGNSA. The CDR3: CASSFGQGRGTF. The CDR3 region has the DNA TGTGCCAGCAGCTTCGGACAGGGGAGAGGAACCTTC.

V usage is TRBV19 and J usage is TRBJ2-7, with TRBD1 as a possible D gene (6 bases). The length of the CDR3 is 14 residues. Trimming removed 4 bases at V and 3 bases at J, with 13 bases between. In germline, CDR1 is LNHDA, CDR2 SQIVND (reference sequence). CDR3 nucleotides: TGTGCCAGTAGTAGCAACAGGGTGAACTACGAGCAGTACTTC. Protein product: CASSSNRVNYEQYF. The whole variable domain, filled in from reference TRBV19 and TRBJ2-7, reads DGGITQSPKYLFRKEGQNVTLSCEQNLNHDAMYWYRQDPGQGLRLIYYSQIVNDFQKGDIAEGYSVSREKKESFPLTVTSAQKNPTAFYLCASSSNRVNYEQYFGPGTRLTVT.

This clone appeared once. The gene calls are TRBV6-5 and TRBJ1-1; perhaps TRBD1 as D (6 bases). The CDR3 loop spans 14 amino acids. Deletions cut 0 bases from V and 6 bases from J, with 11 bases between. Looked up from germline, CDR1 is MNHEY and CDR2 is SVGAGI. In DNA form, the CDR3 reads TGTGCCAGCAGTTACTCGACAGGTAACGCTGAAGCTTTCTTT. Encoded protein: CASSYSTGNAEAFF.

This clone appeared a single time. CDR3 coding DNA: TGTGCCTGGAGTGTTAGAAGGGGCCTCGGGCACACTGAAGCTTTCTTT. As protein: CAWSVRRGLGHTEAFF. The V and J genes are TRBV30 and TRBJ1-1, with D possibly TRBD1 on 5 matching bases. V dropped 0 bases and J dropped 3 bases, with 17 bases sitting between them. CDR3 size: 16 residues. Germline V gene lookup returns CDR1 GTSNPN and CDR2 SVGIG (reference sequence). Drawing the rest from reference TRBV30 and TRBJ1-1, the complete variable domain is SQTIHQWPATLVQPVGSPLSLECTVEGTSNPNLYWYRQAAGRGLQLLFYSVGIGQISSEVPQNLSASRPQDRQFILSSKKLLLSDSGFYLCAWSVRRGLGHTEAFFGQGTRLTVV.

This clone was seen more than once but under ten times. The chain is built from TRBV20-1 and TRBJ1-6, with a tentative D call TRBD1 (5 bases). Germline V CDR1 and CDR2: DFQATT, SNEGSKA (reference sequence). There are 15 residues in the CDR3. Deletions cut 3 bases from V and 7 bases from J, with 16 bases between. The CDR3 sequence: CSASQPGLRNSPLHF. Written as DNA, the CDR3 is TGCAGTGCTAGTCAGCCGGGACTACGGAATTCACCCCTCCACTTT.

The rearrangement joins TRBV3-1 (or the pseudogene TRBV3-2) to TRBJ1-5; D possibly corresponds to TRBD1 (6 bases). This CDR3 is built from 13 residues. With 5 bases removed from V and 7 bases from J, the gap between germline ends came to 12 bases. Germline CDR1 and CDR2: LGHDT and YNNKEL (reference sequence). Here the CDR3 reads CASSSSQGQPQHF. CDR3 sequence (DNA): TGTGCCAGCAGCTCATCCCAGGGGCAGCCCCAGCATTTT.

The sample holds one count of this clone. The junction shows a germline mismatch at one end, possibly a read error. This chain links TRBV3-1 (or the pseudogene TRBV3-2) with TRBJ1-6; TRBD1 agrees at 8 bases. This CDR3 comprises 15 residues. Per germline, CDR1 LGHDT and CDR2 YNNKEL (reference sequence). The CDR3 DNA follows: TGTGCCGGCAGCCCGCGGACAGGGTTTAATTCACCCCTCCACTTT. Encoded protein: CAGSPRTGFNSPLHF.

The chain uses TRBV6-1 and TRBJ2-7; D unclear. Trimming shortened V by 6 bases and J by 3 bases, and 3 bases separated the two germline ends. CDR1 and CDR2 (germline): MNHNS, SASEGT. There are 10 residues in the CDR3. CDR3 DNA sequence: TGTGCCAGCAGCAACTACGAGCAGTACTTC. It is translated as CASSNYEQYF.

The gene calls are TRBV5-1 and TRBJ1-1, with a tentative D call TRBD1 (5 bases). V was shortened by 5 bases and J by 0 bases, with 8 bases between the two germline ends. In germline, CDR1 is SGHRS, CDR2 YFSETQ. The CDR3 contains 13 residues. CDR3 in amino acids: CASRGAMNTEAFF. CDR3 DNA sequence: TGCGCCAGCAGAGGGGCGATGAACACTGAAGCTTTCTTT.

This sequence joins TRBV6-5 and TRBJ1-1; TRBD1 agrees at 7 bases. Germline V lookup: CDR1 MNHEY, CDR2 SVGAGI. V was pared by 5 bases and J by 5 bases, with 5 bases of the junction left unmatched. The CDR3 consists of 13 residues. The CDR3 coding sequence is TGTGCCAGCAGTACCCCAGGGGGTACTGAAGCTTTCTTT. Its translation: CASSTPGGTEAFF.

The chain is built from TRBV6-5 and TRBJ2-2, with 8 bases that match TRBD1. The CDR3 has 14 residues. V was clipped by 5 bases and J by 6 bases; unmatched bases: 5. Germline V gene sequence: CDR1 MNHEY, CDR2 SVGAGI. The CDR3 DNA is TGTGCCAGCAGTCCCCCGGACAGGGCCGGGGAGCTGTTTTTT. Protein: CASSPPDRAGELFF.

V gene TRBV6-1 combines with J gene TRBJ2-7; no clear D gene. V lost 1 base and J 5 bases, leaving 9 bases between the germline ends. Germline CDR1 MNHNS, CDR2 SASEGT. CDR3 size: 13 residues. This CDR3 reads CASSEVNSNEQYF. The CDR3 coding sequence is TGTGCCAGCAGTGAAGTTAACAGCAACGAGCAGTACTTC.

The chain carries TRBV28 and TRBJ1-1; a weak D match, TRBD1 (5 bases). The V end lost 3 bases, the J end lost 8 bases, and 10 bases lay between the germline ends. Germline-derived CDR1 and CDR2 are MDHEN and SYDVKM. The CDR3 is 12 residues long. Written as DNA, the CDR3 is TGTGCCAGCAGTTTGGTCCGGGGGGAAGCTTTCTTT. This encodes CASSLVRGEAFF.

The chain couples TRBV28 to TRBJ1-5; TRBD1 is a possible D gene (5 bases). Germline CDR1 reads MDHEN; CDR2 reads SYDVKM. V lost 4 bases to trimming and J lost 1 base, with 11 bases between them. CDR3 size: 15 residues. CDR3 protein: CASSSDSFSNQPQHF. The CDR3 DNA reads as TGTGCCAGCAGTTCCGACAGTTTCAGCAATCAGCCCCAGCATTTT.